The entry below gives a single T cell receptor (beta chain) sequence along with its context. No antigen is known for it. The protocol was immunoSEQ multiplex PCR, while the TCRdb copy is restricted to in-frame clones and leaves out a portion. This sample has 80,000 to 95,000 clones, with under 90% found just once. The data originate from a study of OX40 agonist ivuxolimab in advanced cancers. In the study overall: Dose-escalation patients' cancers were hepatocellular carcinoma, melanoma, renal cell or head and neck cancer. A mean age of roughly 62 years, range roughly 20 to 85, was recorded, and 70% to 85% were male. Points from the study as a whole: Some of the lowest clonal expansion was seen in partial responders at 0.1-3.0 mg/kg. The antigen specificity of the peripheral T cells (those that were expanded) was not determined.

Germline values: CDR1 PRHDT, CDR2 FYEKMQ (reference sequence). The junction had 6 bases not matched to a gene; V was cut back by 5 bases and J by 4 bases. The CDR3 is 15 amino acids. This TCR was recovered from an adult with an advanced solid tumor such as melanoma, head and neck, liver or kidney cancer. Here the sequenced sample was CD4+ or CD8+ T cells sorted from blood, taken in a trial of the OX40 agonist ivuxolimab. This chain joins TRBV13 and TRBJ2-5; 11 nucleotides line up with TRBD1. The CDR3 DNA follows: TGTGCCAGCAGCACCAGGACAGGGGGCGCAGAGACCCAGTACTTC. Translated, it gives CASSTRTGGAETQYF. The complete variable domain, with remaining parts taken from reference TRBV13 and TRBJ2-5, reads AAGVIQSPRHLIKEKRETATLKCYPIPRHDTVYWYQQGPGQDPQFLISFYEKMQSDKGSIPDRFSAQQFSDYHSELNMSSLELGDSALYFCASSTRTGGAETQYFGPGTRLLVL.